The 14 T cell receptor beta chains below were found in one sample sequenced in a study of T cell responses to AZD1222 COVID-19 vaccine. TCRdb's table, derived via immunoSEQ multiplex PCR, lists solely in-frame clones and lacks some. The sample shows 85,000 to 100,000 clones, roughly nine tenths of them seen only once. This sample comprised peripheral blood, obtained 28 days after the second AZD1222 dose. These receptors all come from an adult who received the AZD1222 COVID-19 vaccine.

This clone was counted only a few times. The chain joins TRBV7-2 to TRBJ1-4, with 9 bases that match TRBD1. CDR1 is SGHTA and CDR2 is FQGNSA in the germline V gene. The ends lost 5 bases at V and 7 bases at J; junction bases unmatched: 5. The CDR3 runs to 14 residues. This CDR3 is CASSPDRGGEKLFF. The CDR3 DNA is TGTGCCAGCAGCCCGGACAGGGGTGGTGAAAAACTGTTTTTT.

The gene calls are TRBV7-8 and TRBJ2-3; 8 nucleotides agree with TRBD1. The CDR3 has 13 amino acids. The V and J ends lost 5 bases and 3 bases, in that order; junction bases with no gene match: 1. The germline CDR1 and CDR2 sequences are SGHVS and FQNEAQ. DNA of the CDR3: TGTGCCAGCAGCCGGACAGGGACAGATACGCAGTATTTT. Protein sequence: CASSRTGTDTQYF.

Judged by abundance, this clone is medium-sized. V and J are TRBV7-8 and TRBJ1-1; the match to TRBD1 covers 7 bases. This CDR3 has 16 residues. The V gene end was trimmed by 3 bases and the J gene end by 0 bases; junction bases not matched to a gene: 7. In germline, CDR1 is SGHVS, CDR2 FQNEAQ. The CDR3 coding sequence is TGTGCCAGCAGCTTTTTAGGGGGCTCGATGAACACTGAAGCTTTCTTT. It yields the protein CASSFLGGSMNTEAFF.

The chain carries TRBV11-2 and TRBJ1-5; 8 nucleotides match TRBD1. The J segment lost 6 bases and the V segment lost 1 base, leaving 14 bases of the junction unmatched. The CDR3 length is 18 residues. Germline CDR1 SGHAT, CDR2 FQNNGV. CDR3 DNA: TGTGCCAGCAGCTTAGTTGTGGGACAGGCCCCCGGGGGTCAGCCCCAGCATTTT. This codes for CASSLVVGQAPGGQPQHF.

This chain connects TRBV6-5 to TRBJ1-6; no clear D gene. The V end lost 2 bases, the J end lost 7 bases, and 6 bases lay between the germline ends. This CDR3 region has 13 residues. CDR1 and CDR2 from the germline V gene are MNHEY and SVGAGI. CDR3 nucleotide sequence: TGTGCCAGCAGTTACCTAACGAATTCACCCCTCCACTTT. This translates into CASSYLTNSPLHF.

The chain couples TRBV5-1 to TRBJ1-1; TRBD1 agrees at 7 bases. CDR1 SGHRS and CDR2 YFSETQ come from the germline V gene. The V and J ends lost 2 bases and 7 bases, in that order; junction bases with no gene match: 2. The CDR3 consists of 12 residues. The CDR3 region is CASSFQGGEAFF. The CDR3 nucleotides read TGCGCCAGCAGCTTCCAGGGGGGTGAAGCTTTCTTT.

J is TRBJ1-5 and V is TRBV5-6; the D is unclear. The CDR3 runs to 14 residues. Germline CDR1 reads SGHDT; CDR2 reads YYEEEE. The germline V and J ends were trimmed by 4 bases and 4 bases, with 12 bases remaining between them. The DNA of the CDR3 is TGTGCCAGCAGCCTTAGGGTGGGTAATCAGCCCCAGCATTTT. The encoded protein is CASSLRVGNQPQHF.

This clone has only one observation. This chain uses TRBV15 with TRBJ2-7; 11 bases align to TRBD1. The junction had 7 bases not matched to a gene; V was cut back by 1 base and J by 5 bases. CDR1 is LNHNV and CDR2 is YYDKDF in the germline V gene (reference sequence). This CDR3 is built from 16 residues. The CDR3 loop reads CATSRGKDRGLHEQYF. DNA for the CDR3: TGTGCCACCAGCAGAGGGAAGGACAGGGGGCTTCACGAGCAGTACTTC. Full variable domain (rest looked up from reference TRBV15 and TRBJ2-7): DAMVIQNPRYQVTQFGKPVTLSCSQTLNHNVMYWYQQKSSQAPKLLFHYYDKDFNNEADTPDNFQSRRPNTSFCFLDIRSPGLGDTAMYLCATSRGKDRGLHEQYFGPGTRLTVT.

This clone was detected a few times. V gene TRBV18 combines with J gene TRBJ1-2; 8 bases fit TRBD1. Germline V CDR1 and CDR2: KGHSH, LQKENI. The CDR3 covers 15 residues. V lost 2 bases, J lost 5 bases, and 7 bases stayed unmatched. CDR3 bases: TGTGCCAGCTCACCAGGGACAGGCGGGTTGTATGGCTACACCTTC. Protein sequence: CASSPGTGGLYGYTF.

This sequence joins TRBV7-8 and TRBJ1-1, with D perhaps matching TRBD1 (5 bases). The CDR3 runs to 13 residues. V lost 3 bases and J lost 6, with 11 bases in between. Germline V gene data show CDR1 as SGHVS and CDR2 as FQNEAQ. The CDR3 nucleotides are TGTGCCAGCAGCTTGTGGGGGGTCGCTGAAGCTTTCTTT. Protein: CASSLWGVAEAFF.

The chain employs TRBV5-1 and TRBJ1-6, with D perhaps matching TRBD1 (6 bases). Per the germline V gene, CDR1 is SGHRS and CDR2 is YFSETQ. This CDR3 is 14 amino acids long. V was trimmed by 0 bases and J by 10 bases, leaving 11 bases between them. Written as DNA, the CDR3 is TGCGCCAGCAGCTTGGTTCCAGGGGACTCACCCCTCCACTTT. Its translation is CASSLVPGDSPLHF.

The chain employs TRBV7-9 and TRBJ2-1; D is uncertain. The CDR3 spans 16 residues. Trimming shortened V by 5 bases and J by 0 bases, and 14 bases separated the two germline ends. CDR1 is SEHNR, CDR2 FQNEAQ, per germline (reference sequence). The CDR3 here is CASSTSDASSYNEQFF. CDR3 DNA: TGTGCCAGCAGCACCTCGGACGCGAGCTCCTACAATGAGCAGTTCTTC.

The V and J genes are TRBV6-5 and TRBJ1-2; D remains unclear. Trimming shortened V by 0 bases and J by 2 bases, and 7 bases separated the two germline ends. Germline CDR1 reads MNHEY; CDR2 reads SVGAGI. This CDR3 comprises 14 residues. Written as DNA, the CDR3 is TGTGCCAGCAGTTACTCCAGGTTAAACTATGGCTACACCTTC. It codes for CASSYSRLNYGYTF.

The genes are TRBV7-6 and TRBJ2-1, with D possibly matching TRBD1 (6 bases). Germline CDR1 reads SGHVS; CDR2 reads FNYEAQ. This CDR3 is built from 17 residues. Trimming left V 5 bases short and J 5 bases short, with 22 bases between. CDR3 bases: TGTGCCAGCAGCACACACCCCGAGGGGGTTCAGGACAATGAGCAGTTCTTC. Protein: CASSTHPEGVQDNEQFF. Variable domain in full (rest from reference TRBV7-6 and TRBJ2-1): GAGVSQSPRYKVTKRGQDVALRCDPISGHVSLYWYRQALGQGPEFLTYFNYEAQQDKSGLPNDRFSAERPEGSISTLTIQRTEQRDSAMYRCASSTHPEGVQDNEQFFGPGTRLTVL.